This TCR beta chain was sequenced for a study of T-cell memory formation after mild COVID-19. Study-wide context: TCR clusters mostly belonged to single donors.

This clonotype was picked up many times. TCRdb independently ran MiXCR on the 5' RACE reads; one entry per CDR3 protein. The sample includes about 470,000 distinct CDR3 sequences, approximately 18% seen only once; the top ten take around 12%. The TCR originated in an adult woman who had mild COVID-19 (a few samples of this study predate the infection). Cell type and time point are not known. The sequencing sample was made of PBMCs or a T cell subset sorted from them (not recorded which).

The DNA for the CDR3 is TGTGCTAGTGGTTTCTCTAGCGGGAGGACTTCCGAGCAGTTCTTC. Amino acids: CASGFSSGRTSEQFF. The chain couples TRBV12-5 to TRBJ2-1, with 11 bases that match TRBD2. The V and J ends lost 3 bases and 10 bases, in that order; junction bases with no gene match: 8. The CDR3 is 15 amino acids. Germline CDR1 LGHNT, CDR2 FRNRAP.